One and the same sample provided the 10 T cell receptor beta chains below, sequenced in a study of blood T cell repertoires in COVID-19 (dated by TCRdb to 2018 to 2020). Receptor libraries were prepared by the immunoSEQ multiplex PCR assay. Sourced from immuneACCESS, this table was stored by TCRdb with only in-frame sequences that have V and J called. A share of the clones is absent; for the studies checked, an unresolved V gene accounts for under half, and the remainder has no known explanation. In all, the sample holds over 250,000 clones, and 87% of those were seen once. Of the sample, about 5.4% falls within the top ten clones. The sequenced material came from PBMCs or T cells enriched from blood (not recorded which). The receptors shown here come from a woman under 40 who had recovered from COVID-19.

The chain is built from TRBV30 and TRBJ2-5; 7 bases match TRBD2. Losses at the gene ends were 4 bases for V and 4 bases for J; bases not matched to a gene: 12. Per germline, CDR1 GTSNPN and CDR2 SVGIG (reference sequence). The length of the CDR3 is 15 residues. This chain's CDR3 is CAWTKDKWGGETQYF. In DNA, the CDR3 is TGTGCCTGGACCAAGGACAAATGGGGGGGAGAGACCCAGTACTTC.

J is TRBJ2-7 and V is TRBV13; 9 nucleotides align to TRBD2. The germline gives CDR1 PRHDT, CDR2 FYEKMQ (reference sequence). After removal of 5 bases from V and 0 bases from J, the junction contained 8 bases not matched to a gene. The length of the CDR3 is 16 residues. The CDR3 nucleotides are TGTGCCAGCAGCCTAGAAGGCGGGGGGGTCTCCTACGAGCAGTACTTC. Translated: CASSLEGGGVSYEQYF.

This sequence joins TRBV7-6 and TRBJ2-1, with 8 bases fitting TRBD1. The CDR3 covers 16 residues. The V and J ends lost 5 bases and 1 base, in that order; junction bases with no gene match: 7. Germline V gene data show CDR1 as SGHVS and CDR2 as FNYEAQ. The CDR3 coding sequence is TGTGCCAGCAGCCCCTCGGACAGGGAATCCTACAATGAGCAGTTCTTC. This sequence encodes CASSPSDRESYNEQFF.

This chain links TRBV19 with TRBJ1-4; TRBD1 aligns across 7 bases. The J segment lost 7 bases and the V segment lost 9 bases, leaving 14 bases of the junction unmatched. The CDR3 consists of 15 residues. CDR1 is LNHDA, CDR2 SQIVND, per germline (reference sequence). The DNA of the CDR3 is TGTGCCAGCTCGGGACAGCAGACAAGGGGTGAAAAACTGTTTTTT. It translates to CASSGQQTRGEKLFF.

The genes are TRBV10-3 and TRBJ2-2; 8 nucleotides align to TRBD2. The CDR3 contains 13 residues. V lost 11 bases and J lost 9; bases outside the gene matches: 11. CDR1 is ENHRY, CDR2 SYGVKD, per germline. CDR3 bases: TGTGCCCTCTCCGTACGGGGGGGCCGGGAGCTGTTTTTT. Protein sequence: CALSVRGGRELFF.

This clone was detected only once. This sequence joins TRBV7-9 and TRBJ1-2; the match to TRBD1 covers 7 bases. Germline loops: CDR1 SEHNR, CDR2 FQNEAQ (reference sequence). This CDR3 comprises 15 residues. V was pared by 5 bases and J by 0 bases, with 6 bases of the junction left unmatched. The CDR3 sequence is CASSIYRGANYGYTF. CDR3 DNA: TGTGCCAGCAGCATCTACAGGGGTGCTAACTATGGCTACACCTTC.

This chain links TRBV19 with TRBJ2-5; 7 positions agree with TRBD1. This CDR3 spans 13 amino acids. Germline V gene sequence: CDR1 LNHDA, CDR2 SQIVND (reference sequence). V lost 5 bases to trimming and J lost 3 bases; unmatched junction nucleotides: 3. CDR3 sequence: CASSLTGEETQYF. DNA for the CDR3: TGTGCCAGTAGTCTTACAGGGGAAGAGACCCAGTACTTC. The full variable domain, with the rest looked up from reference TRBV19 and TRBJ2-5, is DGGITQSPKYLFRKEGQNVTLSCEQNLNHDAMYWYRQDPGQGLRLIYYSQIVNDFQKGDIAEGYSVSREKKESFPLTVTSAQKNPTAFYLCASSLTGEETQYFGPGTRLLVL.

The V call is TRBV3-1 (or the pseudogene TRBV3-2), the J call TRBJ1-2; D might be TRBD1 (6 bases). CDR1 is LGHDT and CDR2 is YNNKEL in the germline V gene (reference sequence). The CDR3 is made up of 16 amino acids. The ends were cut back, 4 bases at V and 7 bases at J, with 22 bases in the middle. This chain's CDR3 is CASSPTAGARLSGYTF. Here the CDR3 DNA reads TGTGCCAGCAGCCCGACGGCAGGGGCCCGGCTTTCTGGCTACACCTTC.

About this clone: Other DNA sequences of this sample code for an identical CDR3. The J gene is TRBJ2-5, the V gene TRBV11-2; 7 bases line up with TRBD2. The CDR3 consists of 16 residues. Germline assignment: CDR1 SGHAT and CDR2 FQNNGV. V gave up 5 bases and J gave up 0 bases; unmatched junction bases: 9. Written as DNA, the CDR3 is TGTGCCAGCAGCGACGCGGGGGTTTCGTACCAAGAGACCCAGTACTTC. This codes for CASSDAGVSYQETQYF.

This clone was picked up one time. CDR3 nucleotide sequence: TGTGCCAGTAGTATGTTGACAGGGCCCCCCGATGGCTACACCTTC. Encoded protein: CASSMLTGPPDGYTF. This chain uses TRBV19 with TRBJ1-2, with 7 bases that match TRBD1. V lost 3 bases to trimming and J lost 6 bases; unmatched junction nucleotides: 10. This CDR3 contains 15 residues. Germline assignment: CDR1 LNHDA and CDR2 SQIVND (reference sequence). Full variable domain (remainder filled in from reference TRBV19 and TRBJ1-2): DGGITQSPKYLFRKEGQNVTLSCEQNLNHDAMYWYRQDPGQGLRLIYYSQIVNDFQKGDIAEGYSVSREKKESFPLTVTSAQKNPTAFYLCASSMLTGPPDGYTFGSGTRLTVV.